The rows below give T cell receptor beta chains drawn from one sample of a study of T cell responses to AZD1222 COVID-19 vaccine. Clones were sequenced by immunoSEQ multiplex PCR, and TCRdb holds only the in-frame ones, with some missing. The sample holds 130,000 or so clones, less than 95% seen once. The source was peripheral blood, collected on day 0 of AZD1222 vaccination. These TCRs come from an adult in good health. CDR3s include the opening cysteine and the closing phenylalanine or tryptophan. D genes are given only for firm matches. Clone size is not always given. Where it is, it says once, few, many or a class for expanded clones.

D,size,J,V,DNA,CDR3
-,few,TRBJ2-4,TRBV21-1,TGTGCCAGCGGAACCACCAATTTAGGACAGGGAGGAGACATTCAGTACTTC,CASGTTNLGQGGDIQYF
-,-,TRBJ1-5,TRBV9,TGTGCCAGCGTTACTCGGACAGCGCGCAATCAGCCCCAGCATTTT,CASVTRTARNQPQHF
-,-,TRBJ1-2,TRBV6-5,TGTGCCGGAAGCCCATCCCGATTCGGCTACACCTTC,CAGSPSRFGYTF
TRBD1,once,TRBJ2-2,TRBV7-9,TGTGCCAGCACCGCGGACAGGGTTGGGACCGGGGAGCTGTTTTTT,CASTADRVGTGELFF
-,once,TRBJ2-3,TRBV3-1/TRBV3-2,TGTGCCAGCAGCTCTAGGGCACATTCCACAGATACGCAGTATTTT,CASSSRAHSTDTQYF
TRBD2,-,TRBJ2-7,TRBV13,TGTGCCAGCAGCTTATGGGCTGGGACTAGCGGAACCTACGAGCAGTACTTC,CASSLWAGTSGTYEQYF
-,-,TRBJ1-1,TRBV5-1,TGCGCCAGCAGCTTGGGTCGTTCGGGTCTAGCGAACACTGAAGCTTTCTTT,CASSLGRSGLANTEAFF
-,-,TRBJ2-5,TRBV6-5,TGTGCCAGCAGTTTCGGGGGGCTTCCAGAGACCCAGTACTTC,CASSFGGLPETQYF
-,-,TRBJ1-4,TRBV28,TGTGCCAGCAGTACTACAGGGACGCCTAATGAAAAACTGTTTTTT,CASSTTGTPNEKLFF
-,-,TRBJ2-2,TRBV15,TGTGCCACCAGCAGAGTAGGATCCCAGGGGTCCCTCACCGGGGAGCTGTTTTTT,CATSRVGSQGSLTGELFF
-,-,TRBJ2-2,TRBV7-9,TGTGCCAGCAGCCGGCCCGGAGAAACGAACACCGGGGAGCTGTTTTTT,CASSRPGETNTGELFF
-,-,TRBJ1-1,TRBV7-8,TGTGCCACACGCTCAGAGGGCAGGTCGGGAATGAACACTGAAGCTTTCTTT,CATRSEGRSGMNTEAFF
-,-,TRBJ1-4,TRBV3-1/TRBV3-2,TGTGCCAGCACCCAGGGTGGCGAAAAACTGTTTTTT,CASTQGGEKLFF
TRBD1,-,TRBJ2-1,TRBV28,TGTGCCAGCACCCCCATCGGGACAGACCTTTACAATGAGCAGTTCTTC,CASTPIGTDLYNEQFF
-,-,TRBJ1-2,TRBV11-2,TGTGCCAGCAGCTTAATGGCATCCGGCGATCGTGGCTACACCTTC,CASSLMASGDRGYTF
-,-,TRBJ1-6,TRBV6-5,TGTGCCAGCAGTTACTTGGGCAGCCTCGGACCCCTCCACTTT,CASSYLGSLGPLHF
TRBD2,-,TRBJ2-3,TRBV29-1,TGCGCTCTGAATCTGGGGCGGGAGGGGGGCACAGATACGCAGTATTTT,CALNLGREGGTDTQYF
-,-,TRBJ1-2,TRBV24-1,TGTGCCACCAGTGATCGACGGGACGAACATAACTATGGCTACACCTTC,CATSDRRDEHNYGYTF
TRBD2,-,TRBJ2-3,TRBV5-1,TGCGCCAGCAGCCGGACTAGCGGGAGCACAGATACGCAGTATTTT,CASSRTSGSTDTQYF
-,-,TRBJ2-2,TRBV27,TGTGCCAGCAGTCCCGTAACGGGAGTCAACACCGGGGAGCTGTTTTTT,CASSPVTGVNTGELFF
-,-,TRBJ1-5,TRBV28,TGTGCCACCCATAATGGGGGGGGTAGCAATCAGCCCCAGCATTTT,CATHNGGGSNQPQHF
TRBD2,-,TRBJ2-7,TRBV20-1,TGCAGTGCTAGTCGAAAGCTAGCGGCCTCCTACGAGCAGTACTTC,CSASRKLAASYEQYF
-,-,TRBJ2-1,TRBV27,TGTGCCAGCAGTTTGTGGCAGGGAAATAGGAATGAGCAGTTCTTC,CASSLWQGNRNEQFF
TRBD2,-,TRBJ2-2,TRBV5-1,TGCGCCAGCAGCTTTGGCGGCGGGAGACGAACCGGGGAGCTGTTTTTT,CASSFGGGRRTGELFF
-,-,TRBJ2-2,TRBV9,TGTGCCAGCAGCGTAGAACAGGGGTCCGGGGGGCTGTTTTTT,CASSVEQGSGGLFF
-,-,TRBJ1-1,TRBV5-1,TGCGCCAGCAGCCCTGACGGGAACACTGAAGCTTTCTTT,CASSPDGNTEAFF
-,-,TRBJ1-2,TRBV28,TGTGCCAGCAGTTTATATTCCAGGGCTTGGGATGGCTACACCTTC,CASSLYSRAWDGYTF
-,once,TRBJ2-2,TRBV19,TGTGCCTACAGGGCCTCGAACACCGGGGAGCTGTTTTTT,CAYRASNTGELFF
-,once,TRBJ1-1,TRBV30,TGTGCCTGGGTGGAAGGGGTGAACACTGAAGCTTTCTTT,CAWVEGVNTEAFF
TRBD2,-,TRBJ2-3,TRBV27,TGTGCCAGCAGCCCTACAGCGGGAGGGTTAACAGATACGCAGTATTTT,CASSPTAGGLTDTQYF
-,-,TRBJ2-5,TRBV3-1/TRBV3-2,TGTGCCAGCAGCCAAACTCAAGAGACCCAGTACTTC,CASSQTQETQYF
-,-,TRBJ1-1,TRBV18,TGTGCCAGCTCACCCCTGGGCCCTGAAGCTTTCTTT,CASSPLGPEAFF
-,-,TRBJ1-3,TRBV28,TGTGCCAGCAGTCGACAGCCGGCGGGAAACACCATATATTTT,CASSRQPAGNTIYF
TRBD2,-,TRBJ2-1,TRBV5-6,TGTGCCAGCAGCTGGAGAGGACTAGCGCCAAACAATGAGCAGTTCTTC,CASSWRGLAPNNEQFF
TRBD1,-,TRBJ1-2,TRBV10-3,TGTGCCATCAGTGCACTCGAGGGGACAGGGGATGGCTACACCTTC,CAISALEGTGDGYTF
TRBD1,-,TRBJ1-3,TRBV11-3,TGTGCCAGCAGCCCCGGACAGGGCCCAGGAAACACCATATATTTT,CASSPGQGPGNTIYF
TRBD2,-,TRBJ2-1,TRBV9,TGTGCCAGCAGCTACTCCATGGGACTAGCGGACAATGAGCAGTTCTTC,CASSYSMGLADNEQFF
TRBD1,-,TRBJ1-2,TRBV2,TGTGCCAGCAGGGGACAGGCTTATGGCTACACCTTC,CASRGQAYGYTF
-,-,TRBJ2-3,TRBV5-1,TGCGCCAGCAGCTTGGGCAGGATTGAGGGAGATACGCAGTATTTT,CASSLGRIEGDTQYF
-,few,TRBJ1-1,TRBV2,TGTGCCAGCAGTCAGCAGTTGAACACTGAAGCTTTCTTT,CASSQQLNTEAFF
TRBD1,-,TRBJ1-4,TRBV5-1,TGCGCCAGCAGCCCAATCGGACAGGGGAAAGGGACTTATAATGAAAAACTGTTTTTT,CASSPIGQGKGTYNEKLFF